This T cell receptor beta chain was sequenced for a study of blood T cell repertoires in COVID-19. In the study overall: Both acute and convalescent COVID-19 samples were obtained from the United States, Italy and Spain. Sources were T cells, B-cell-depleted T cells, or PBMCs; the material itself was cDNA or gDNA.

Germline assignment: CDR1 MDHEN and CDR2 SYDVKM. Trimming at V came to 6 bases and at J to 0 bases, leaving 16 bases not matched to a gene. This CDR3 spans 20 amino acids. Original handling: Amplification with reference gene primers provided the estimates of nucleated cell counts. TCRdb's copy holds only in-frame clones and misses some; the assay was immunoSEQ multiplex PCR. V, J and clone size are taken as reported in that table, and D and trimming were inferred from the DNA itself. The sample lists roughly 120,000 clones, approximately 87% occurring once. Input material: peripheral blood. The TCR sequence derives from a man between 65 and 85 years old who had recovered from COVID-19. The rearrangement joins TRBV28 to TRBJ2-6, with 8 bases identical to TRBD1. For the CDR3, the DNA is TGTGCCAGCAGCTCAGGGGGCCTACCTTCATTTTCCTCTGGGGCCAACGTCCTGACTTTC. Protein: CASSSGGLPSFSSGANVLTF. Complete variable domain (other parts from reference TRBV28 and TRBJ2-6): DVKVTQSSRYLVKRTGEKVFLECVQDMDHENMFWYRQDPGLGLRLIYFSYDVKMKEKGDIPEGYSVSREKKERFSLILESASTNQTSMYLCASSSGGLPSFSSGANVLTFGAGSRLTVL.